Listed here is a single T cell receptor beta chain. Its antigen is as yet unknown. These data belong to a study of a mutant IDH1 vaccine in newly diagnosed glioma. The overall study: In weeks 1, 3, 5, 7, 11, 15, 19 and 23, patients were vaccinated.

CDR1 is SGDLS, CDR2 YYNGEE, per germline. V shed 2 bases and J 10 bases; nucleotides not matched to a gene: 6. The CDR3 extends over 14 amino acids. Sequencing was performed with immunoSEQ multiplex PCR; in TCRdb, only in-frame clones are kept and a portion is missing. The repertoire holds roughly 12,000 clones, with roughly 87% as singletons. Stated time point: week 5, during vaccination. Vaccination comprised doses that each held 300 ug of mutant IDH1 20-mer peptide, plus topical imiquimod. Donors had new IDH1-mutant astrocytomas of WHO grade 3 or 4 (ATRX-lost). The chain combines TRBV9 with TRBJ2-1; 10 nucleotides line up with TRBD2. This receptor was taken from a woman in her thirties or forties with glioma. Some clones in this sample may be carry-over from other donors' samples. The starting material was PBMCs, obtained from a glioma patient whose treatment included an IDH1 peptide vaccine. CDR3: CASSVGTSENEQFF. CDR3 nucleotide sequence: TGTGCCAGCAGCGTGGGGACTAGCGAGAACGAGCAGTTCTTC.